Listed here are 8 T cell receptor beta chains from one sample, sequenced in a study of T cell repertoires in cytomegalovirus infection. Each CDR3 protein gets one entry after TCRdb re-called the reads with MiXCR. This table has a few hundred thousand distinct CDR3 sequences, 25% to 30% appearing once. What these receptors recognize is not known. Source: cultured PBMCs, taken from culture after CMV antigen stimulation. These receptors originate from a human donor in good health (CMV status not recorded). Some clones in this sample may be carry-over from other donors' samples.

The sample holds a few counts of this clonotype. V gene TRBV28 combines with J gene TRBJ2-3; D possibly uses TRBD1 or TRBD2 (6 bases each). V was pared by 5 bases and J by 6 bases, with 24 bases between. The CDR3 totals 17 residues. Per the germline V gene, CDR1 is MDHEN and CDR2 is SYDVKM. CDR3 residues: CASSVPGDRERFDTQYF. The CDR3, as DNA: TGTGCCAGCAGTGTTCCAGGGGACCGGGAGCGGTTTGATACGCAGTATTTT.

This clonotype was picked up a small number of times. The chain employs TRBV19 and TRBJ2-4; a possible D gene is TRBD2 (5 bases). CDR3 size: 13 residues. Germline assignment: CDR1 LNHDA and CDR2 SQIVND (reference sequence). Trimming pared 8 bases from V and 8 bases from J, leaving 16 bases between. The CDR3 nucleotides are TGTGCCAGTCTGGACTCTCTACCCCACATTCAGTACTTC. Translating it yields CASLDSLPHIQYF.

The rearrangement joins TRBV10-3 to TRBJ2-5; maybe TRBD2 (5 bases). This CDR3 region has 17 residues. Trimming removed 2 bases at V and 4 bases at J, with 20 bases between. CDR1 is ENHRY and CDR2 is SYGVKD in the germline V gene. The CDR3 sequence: CAISEPQLSGLGETQYF. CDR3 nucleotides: TGTGCCATCAGTGAGCCGCAACTGAGCGGCCTCGGAGAGACCCAGTACTTC.

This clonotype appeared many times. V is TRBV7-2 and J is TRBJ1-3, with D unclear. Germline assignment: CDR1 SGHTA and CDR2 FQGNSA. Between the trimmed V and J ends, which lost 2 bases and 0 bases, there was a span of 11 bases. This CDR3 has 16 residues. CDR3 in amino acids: CASSLIGSNSGNTIYF. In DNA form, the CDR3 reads TGTGCCAGCAGCTTAATTGGCAGCAACTCTGGAAACACCATATATTTT.

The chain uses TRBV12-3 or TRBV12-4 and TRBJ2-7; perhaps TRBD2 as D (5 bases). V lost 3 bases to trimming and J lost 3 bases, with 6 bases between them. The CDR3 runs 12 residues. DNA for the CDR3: TGTGCCAGCAGTTTTCGGGACTACGAGCAGTACTTC. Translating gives CASSFRDYEQYF.

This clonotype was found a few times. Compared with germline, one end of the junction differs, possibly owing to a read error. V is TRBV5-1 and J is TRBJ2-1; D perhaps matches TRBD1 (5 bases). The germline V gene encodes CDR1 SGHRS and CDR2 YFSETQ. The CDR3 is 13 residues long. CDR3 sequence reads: CASSGARANAQFF. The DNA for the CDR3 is TGCGCCAGCAGTGGGGCGAGAGCTAATGCGCAGTTCTTC.

The CDR3 is CASSVQRGQETQYF. The DNA for the CDR3 is TGTGCCAGCAGTGTGCAACGGGGTCAAGAGACCCAGTACTTC. V usage is TRBV12-3 or TRBV12-4 and J usage is TRBJ2-5, with D perhaps TRBD2 (5 bases). The CDR3 runs to 14 residues. V shed 5 bases and J shed 2 bases, with 12 bases lying between them.

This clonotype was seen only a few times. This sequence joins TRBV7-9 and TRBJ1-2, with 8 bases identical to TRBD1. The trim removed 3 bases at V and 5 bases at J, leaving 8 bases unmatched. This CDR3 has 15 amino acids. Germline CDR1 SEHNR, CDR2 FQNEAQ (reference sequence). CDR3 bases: TGTGCCAGCAGCTTCTTGGACAGGGATACTTATGGCTACACCTTC. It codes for CASSFLDRDTYGYTF.